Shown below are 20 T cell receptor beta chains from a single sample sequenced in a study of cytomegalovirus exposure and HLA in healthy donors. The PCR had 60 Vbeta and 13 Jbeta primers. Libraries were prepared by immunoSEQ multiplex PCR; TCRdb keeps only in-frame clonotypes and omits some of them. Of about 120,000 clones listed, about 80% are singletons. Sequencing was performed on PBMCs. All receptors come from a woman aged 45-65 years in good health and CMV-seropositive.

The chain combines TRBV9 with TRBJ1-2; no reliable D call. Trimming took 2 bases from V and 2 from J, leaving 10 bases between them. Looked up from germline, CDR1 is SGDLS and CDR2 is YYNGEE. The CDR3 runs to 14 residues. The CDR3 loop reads CASSVDERNYGYTF. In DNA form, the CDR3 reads TGTGCCAGCAGCGTCGATGAGAGGAACTATGGCTACACCTTC.

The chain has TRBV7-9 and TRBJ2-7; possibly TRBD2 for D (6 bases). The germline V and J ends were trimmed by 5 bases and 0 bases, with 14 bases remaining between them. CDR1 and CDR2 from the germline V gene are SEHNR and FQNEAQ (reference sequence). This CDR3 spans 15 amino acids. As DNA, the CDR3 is TGTGCCAGCAGCGACGGGACTGGGAGCTCCTACGAGCAGTACTTC. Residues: CASSDGTGSSYEQYF.

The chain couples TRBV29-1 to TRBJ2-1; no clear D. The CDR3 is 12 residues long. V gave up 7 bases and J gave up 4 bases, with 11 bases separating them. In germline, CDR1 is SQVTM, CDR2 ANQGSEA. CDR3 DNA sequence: TGCAGCGACAAAGACGGGTACAATGAGCAGTTCTTC. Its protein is CSDKDGYNEQFF.

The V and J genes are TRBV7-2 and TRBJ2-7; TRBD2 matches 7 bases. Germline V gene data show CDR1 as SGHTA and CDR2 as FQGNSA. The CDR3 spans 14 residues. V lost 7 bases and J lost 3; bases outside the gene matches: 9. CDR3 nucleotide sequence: TGTGCCAGCACAAAGCGGGACTATGACTACGAGCAGTACTTC. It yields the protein CASTKRDYDYEQYF. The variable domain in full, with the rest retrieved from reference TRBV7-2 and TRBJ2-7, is GAGVSQSPSNKVTEKGKDVELRCDPISGHTALYWYRQSLGQGLEFLIYFQGNSAPDKSGLPSDRFSAERTGGSVSTLTIQRTQQEDSAVYLCASTKRDYDYEQYFGPGTRLTVT.

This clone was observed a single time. The DNA of the CDR3 is TGTGCCAGTACTGATGGAGCTGGGGCCAACGTCCTGACTTTC. Its translation is CASTDGAGANVLTF. The chain links TRBV19 to TRBJ2-6; D gene unclear. Germline assignment: CDR1 LNHDA and CDR2 SQIVND (reference sequence). V was shortened by 7 bases and J by 2 bases, with 9 bases between the two germline ends. The CDR3 runs 14 residues.

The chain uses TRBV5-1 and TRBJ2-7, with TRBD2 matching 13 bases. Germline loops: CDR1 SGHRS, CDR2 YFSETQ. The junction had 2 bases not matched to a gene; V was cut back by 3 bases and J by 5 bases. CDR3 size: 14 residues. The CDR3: CASSSGLAGNEQYF. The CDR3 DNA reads TGCGCCAGCAGCTCGGGACTAGCGGGAAACGAGCAGTACTTC.

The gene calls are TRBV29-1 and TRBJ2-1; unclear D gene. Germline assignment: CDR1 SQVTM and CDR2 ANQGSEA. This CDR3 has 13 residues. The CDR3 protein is CSLTTDSYNEQFF. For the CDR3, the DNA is TGCAGTCTTACTACGGACTCCTACAATGAGCAGTTCTTC.

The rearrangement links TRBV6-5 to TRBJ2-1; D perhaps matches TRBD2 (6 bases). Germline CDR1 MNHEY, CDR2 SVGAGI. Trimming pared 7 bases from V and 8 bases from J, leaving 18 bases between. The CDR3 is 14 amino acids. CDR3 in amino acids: CASTHIGAGHEQFF. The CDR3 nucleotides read TGTGCCAGCACTCACATCGGAGCGGGCCATGAGCAGTTCTTC.

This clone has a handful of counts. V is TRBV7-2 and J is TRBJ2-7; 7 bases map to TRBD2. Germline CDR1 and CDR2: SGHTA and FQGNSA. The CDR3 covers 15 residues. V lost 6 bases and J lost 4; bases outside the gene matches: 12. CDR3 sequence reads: CASSSSPLAAYEQYF. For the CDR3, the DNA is TGTGCCAGCAGTTCATCGCCCCTAGCGGCGTACGAGCAGTACTTC.

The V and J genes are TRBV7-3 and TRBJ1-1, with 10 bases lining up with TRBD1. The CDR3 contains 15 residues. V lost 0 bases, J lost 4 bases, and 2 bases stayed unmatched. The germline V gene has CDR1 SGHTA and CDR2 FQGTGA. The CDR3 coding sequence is TGTGCCAGCAGCTTAACCCGGACAGGGGGCACTGAAGCTTTCTTT. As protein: CASSLTRTGGTEAFF.

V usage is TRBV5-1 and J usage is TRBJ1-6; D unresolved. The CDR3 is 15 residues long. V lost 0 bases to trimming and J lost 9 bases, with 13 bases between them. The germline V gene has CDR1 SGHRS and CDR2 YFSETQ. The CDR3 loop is CASSLVADFSSPLHF. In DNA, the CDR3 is TGCGCCAGCAGCTTGGTGGCAGACTTTAGTTCACCCCTCCACTTT. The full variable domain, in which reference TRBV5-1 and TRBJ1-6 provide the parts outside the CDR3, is KAGVTQTPRYLIKTRGQQVTLSCSPISGHRSVSWYQQTPGQGLQFLFEYFSETQRNKGNFPGRFSGRQFSNSRSEMNVSTLELGDSALYLCASSLVADFSSPLHFGNGTRLTVT.

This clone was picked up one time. CDR3: CASYPDRTYGYTF. CDR3 in DNA: TGTGCCAGCTACCCGGACAGGACCTATGGCTACACCTTC. The chain employs TRBV18 and TRBJ1-2; 7 bases match TRBD1. CDR1 and CDR2 from the germline V gene are KGHSH and LQKENI. J lost 4 bases, V lost 7 bases, and 6 bases had no gene match. The CDR3 totals 13 residues. Full variable domain (remainder filled in from reference TRBV18 and TRBJ1-2): NAGVMQNPRHLVRRRGQEARLRCSPMKGHSHVYWYRQLPEEGLKFMVYLQKENIIDESGMPKERFSAEFPKEGPSILRIQQVVRGDSAAYFCASYPDRTYGYTFGSGTRLTVV.

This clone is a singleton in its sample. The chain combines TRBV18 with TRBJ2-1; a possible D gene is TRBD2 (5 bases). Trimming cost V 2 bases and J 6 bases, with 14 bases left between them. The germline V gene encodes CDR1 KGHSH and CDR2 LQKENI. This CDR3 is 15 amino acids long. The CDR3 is CASSPRTGIINEQFF. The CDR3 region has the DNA TGTGCCAGCTCACCAAGGACGGGAATAATCAATGAGCAGTTCTTC.

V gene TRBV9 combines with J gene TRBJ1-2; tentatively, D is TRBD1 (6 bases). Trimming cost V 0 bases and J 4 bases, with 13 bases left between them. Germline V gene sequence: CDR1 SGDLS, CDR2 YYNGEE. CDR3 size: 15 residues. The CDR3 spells CASSVDGGRVYGYTF. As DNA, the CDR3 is TGTGCCAGCAGCGTAGACGGGGGGCGCGTCTATGGCTACACCTTC.

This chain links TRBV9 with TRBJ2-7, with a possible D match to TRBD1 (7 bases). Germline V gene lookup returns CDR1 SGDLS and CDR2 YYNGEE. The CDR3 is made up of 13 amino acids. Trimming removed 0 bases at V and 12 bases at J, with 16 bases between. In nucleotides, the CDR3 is TGTGCCAGCAGCGTAGATCAGGGGGGCACTCTGTACTTC. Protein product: CASSVDQGGTLYF. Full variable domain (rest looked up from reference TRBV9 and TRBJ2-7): DSGVTQTPKHLITATGQRVTLRCSPRSGDLSVYWYQQSLDQGLQFLIQYYNGEERAKGNILERFSAQQFPDLHSELNLSSLELGDSALYFCASSVDQGGTLYFGPGTRLTVT.

CDR3 in DNA: TGCGCCAGCAGCCAGACTAGCGGGAGCAACGAGCAGTACTTC. This encodes CASSQTSGSNEQYF. The rearrangement links TRBV5-1 to TRBJ2-5, with 12 bases identical to TRBD2. The J call may be incorrect, as the DNA end agrees better with TRBJ2-7. CDR1 SGHRS and CDR2 YFSETQ come from the germline V gene. This CDR3 has 14 residues.

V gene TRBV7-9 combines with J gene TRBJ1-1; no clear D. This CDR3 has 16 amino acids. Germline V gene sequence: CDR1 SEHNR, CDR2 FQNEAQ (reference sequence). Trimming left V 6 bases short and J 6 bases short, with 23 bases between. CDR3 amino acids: CASSPRPAGLSAEAFF. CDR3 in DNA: TGTGCCAGCAGTCCTCGGCCGGCGGGTTTGAGCGCTGAAGCTTTCTTT. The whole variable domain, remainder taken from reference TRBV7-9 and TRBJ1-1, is DTGVSQNPRHKITKRGQNVTFRCDPISEHNRLYWYRQTLGQGPEFLTYFQNEAQLEKSRLLSDRFSAERPKGSFSTLEIQRTEQGDSAMYLCASSPRPAGLSAEAFFGQGTRLTVV.

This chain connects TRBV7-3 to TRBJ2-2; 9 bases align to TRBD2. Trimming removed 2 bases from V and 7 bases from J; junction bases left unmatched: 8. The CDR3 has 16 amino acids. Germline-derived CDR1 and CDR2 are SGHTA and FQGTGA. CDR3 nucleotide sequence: TGTGCCAGCAGCTTAGGCGGGAGGGTCTACGGCGGGGAGCTGTTTTTT. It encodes CASSLGGRVYGGELFF.

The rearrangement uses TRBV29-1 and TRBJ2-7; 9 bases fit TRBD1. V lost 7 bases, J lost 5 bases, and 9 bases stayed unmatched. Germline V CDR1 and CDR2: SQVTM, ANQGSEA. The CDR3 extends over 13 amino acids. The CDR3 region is CSAMGQGTHEQYF. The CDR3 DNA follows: TGCAGCGCCATGGGACAGGGAACTCACGAGCAGTACTTC.

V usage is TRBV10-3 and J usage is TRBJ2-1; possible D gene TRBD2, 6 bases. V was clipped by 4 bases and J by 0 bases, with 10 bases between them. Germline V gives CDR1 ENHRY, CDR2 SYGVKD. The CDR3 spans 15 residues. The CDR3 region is CAISGRGSSYNEQFF. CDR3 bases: TGTGCCATCAGTGGACGGGGGAGCTCCTACAATGAGCAGTTCTTC.